One sample yielded the 7 T cell receptor beta chains listed below, sequenced in a study of control samples from healthy donors and cancer patients. Clones were sequenced by immunoSEQ multiplex PCR, and TCRdb holds only the in-frame ones, with some missing. The sample lists about 75,000 clones; more than 75% were seen once. Sequenced material: blood. The origin of the receptors is a man aged 45-65 years in good health.

The chain joins TRBV5-1 to TRBJ2-5; the D call may be TRBD1 or TRBD2 (5 bases each). Germline CDR1 is SGHRS and CDR2 is YFSETQ. V was pared by 0 bases and J by 5 bases, with 8 bases between. The CDR3 loop spans 13 amino acids. The CDR3 loop is CASSLEGPETQYF. The CDR3, as DNA: TGCGCCAGCAGCTTGGAGGGACCTGAGACCCAGTACTTC. The whole variable domain, remainder taken from reference TRBV5-1 and TRBJ2-5, is KAGVTQTPRYLIKTRGQQVTLSCSPISGHRSVSWYQQTPGQGLQFLFEYFSETQRNKGNFPGRFSGRQFSNSRSEMNVSTLELGDSALYLCASSLEGPETQYFGPGTRLLVL.

V and J are TRBV24-1 and TRBJ2-3; no firm D call. The germline gives CDR1 KGHDR, CDR2 SFDVKD. The CDR3 sequence is 15 residues long. V was trimmed by 5 bases and J by 2 bases, leaving 13 bases between them. The CDR3 coding sequence is TGTGCCACCAGTGGGAAGGACGGATTCACAGATACGCAGTATTTT. It specifies CATSGKDGFTDTQYF.

The gene calls are TRBV7-9 and TRBJ2-7; TRBD1 might be the D (6 bases). Trimming stripped 6 bases from V and 7 bases from J, with 13 bases between. The CDR3 extends over 12 amino acids. CDR1 and CDR2 (germline): SEHNR, FQNEAQ (reference sequence). CDR3: CASSYPDREQYF. CDR3 nucleotide sequence: TGTGCCAGCAGTTACCCTGACAGGGAGCAGTACTTC.

The rearrangement uses TRBV28 and TRBJ1-1; D gene unclear. CDR3 size: 11 residues. CDR1 and CDR2 from the germline V gene are MDHEN and SYDVKM. V gave up 3 bases and J gave up 2 bases, with 1 base separating them. The CDR3 sequence: CASSFNTEAFF. The DNA for the CDR3 is TGTGCCAGCAGTTTTAACACTGAAGCTTTCTTT.

The chain combines TRBV30 with TRBJ1-5; D is ambiguous. The CDR3 runs 13 residues. Trimming cost V 2 bases and J 4 bases, with 9 bases left between them. The germline V gene has CDR1 GTSNPN and CDR2 SVGIG (reference sequence). Written as DNA, the CDR3 is TGTGCCTGGAGTATGGCAGGAAATCAGCCCCAGCATTTT. Protein product: CAWSMAGNQPQHF.

V and J are TRBV6-1 and TRBJ1-5; 7 nucleotides agree with TRBD1. Germline V gene lookup returns CDR1 MNHNS and CDR2 SASEGT. After removal of 3 bases from V and 2 bases from J, the junction contained 10 bases not matched to a gene. The CDR3 is made up of 17 amino acids. DNA for the CDR3: TGTGCCAGCAGTGAGAAGGGCAGGGGGTATGGCAATCAGCCCCAGCATTTT. It specifies CASSEKGRGYGNQPQHF.

The chain joins TRBV11-1 to TRBJ2-3; the match to TRBD1 covers 7 bases. V shed 4 bases and J 4 bases; nucleotides not matched to a gene: 5. The CDR3 covers 14 residues. Germline CDR1 and CDR2: SGHAT and FQDESV (reference sequence). CDR3: CASSYDRESDTQYF. Written as DNA, the CDR3 is TGTGCCAGCAGCTACGACAGGGAGTCAGATACGCAGTATTTT.